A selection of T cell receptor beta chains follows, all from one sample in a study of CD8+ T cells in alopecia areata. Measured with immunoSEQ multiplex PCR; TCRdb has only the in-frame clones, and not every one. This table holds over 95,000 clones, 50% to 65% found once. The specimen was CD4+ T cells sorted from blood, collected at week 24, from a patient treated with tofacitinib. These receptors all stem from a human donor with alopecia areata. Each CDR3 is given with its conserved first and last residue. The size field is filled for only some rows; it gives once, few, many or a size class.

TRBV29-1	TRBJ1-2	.	CSVARDREDGYTF
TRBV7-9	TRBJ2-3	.	CASSLREDTQYF
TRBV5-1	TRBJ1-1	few	CASSEGQGKNTEAFF
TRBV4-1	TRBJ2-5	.	CASSHPGGAGGRGETQYF
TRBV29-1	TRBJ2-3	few	CSVVGGIGTDTQYF
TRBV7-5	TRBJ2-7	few	CARSLGPSLLNYEQYF
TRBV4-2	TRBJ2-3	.	CASSQESRGADTQYF
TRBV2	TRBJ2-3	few	CASSVMGLSTDTQYF
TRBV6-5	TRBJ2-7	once	CASSHGQTYEQYF
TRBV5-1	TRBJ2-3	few	CASSFLTGEGDTQYF
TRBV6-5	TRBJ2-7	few	CASSYSRRGDYEQYF
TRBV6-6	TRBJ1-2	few	CASQGPEYGYTF
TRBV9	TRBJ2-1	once	CASSGLAGGANEQFF
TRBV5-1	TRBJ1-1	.	CASSSTAGGLDTEAFF
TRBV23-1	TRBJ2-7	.	CASSPMKASSYEQYF
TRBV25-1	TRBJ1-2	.	CASSGGLPRESYTF
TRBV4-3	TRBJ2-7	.	CASSQERVREQYF
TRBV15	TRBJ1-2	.	CATSRDGLAGYGYTF
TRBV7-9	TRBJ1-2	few	CASSPGSNYGYTF
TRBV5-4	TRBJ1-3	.	CASSPRTGGGDTIYF
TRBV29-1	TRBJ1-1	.	CSGTQGSEAFF
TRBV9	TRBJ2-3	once	CASSVGPPGFTDTQYF